What follows is one T cell receptor (beta chain) and its context. Its specificity is unknown. The record originates from a study of cytomegalovirus exposure and HLA in healthy donors. General study points: The authors assumed roughly uniform sequencing depth across donors for presence/absence analyses. Most TCR sequences proved rare, with some public TCRs found in many donors.

Germline lookup yields CDR1 MNHEY and CDR2 SMNVEV (reference sequence). Trimming shortened V by 0 bases and J by 4 bases, and 4 bases separated the two germline ends. The CDR3 covers 13 residues. PCR involved 60 Vbeta and 13 Jbeta primers. TCRdb's copy holds only in-frame clones and misses some; the assay was immunoSEQ multiplex PCR. This sample carries some 180,000 clones, around 82% of them seen once, and the ten largest clones take less than 3.5%. This chain joins TRBV27 and TRBJ1-5; D not certain. Sequenced: PBMCs. The receptor comes from a woman aged 30 to 39 in good health and CMV-seronegative. CDR3 bases: TGTGCCAGCAGTTTATCCCAGAATCAGCCCCAGCATTTT. Translated, it gives CASSLSQNQPQHF.